This T cell receptor beta chain was sequenced during a study of T-cell reconstitution after alpha-beta-depleted transplantation in children. Unique molecular identifiers were incorporated during preparation of the TCRbeta library. A single record per CDR3 protein comes from TCRdb applying MiXCR to the PCR reads. The repertoire holds roughly 790,000 distinct CDR3 sequences, with around 15% as singletons. This CDR3 spans 14 amino acids. V was clipped by 6 bases and J by 6 bases; unmatched bases: 10. The V gene's germline CDR1 is DFQATT and CDR2 SNEGSKA (reference sequence). The source material was PBMCs, mostly from graft donor cells, sampled 360 days after TCRalphabeta/CD19-depleted stem cell transplant. V and J are TRBV20-1 and TRBJ1-4, with 7 bases identical to TRBD1. This clonotype originated in a male patient aged 5 to 17 who had a stem cell transplant for acute lymphoblastic leukemia, so the T cells may come from the graft donor. The CDR3 loop reads CSAFTGASYEKLFF. The CDR3 nucleotides read TGCAGTGCCTTCACAGGGGCGTCTTATGAAAAACTGTTTTTT.